This entry lists 28 T cell receptor beta chains sequenced from one sample in a study of control samples from healthy donors and cancer patients. Sequencing was performed with immunoSEQ multiplex PCR; in TCRdb, only in-frame clones are kept and a portion is missing. The data hold fewer than 130,000 clones, with over 75% observed a single time. The specimen sequenced was PBMCs. The receptors here all came from a woman aged 60-70 years with lung cancer.

CDR3 protein: CASRPGRAGANVLTF. The CDR3 bases are TGTGCCAGCAGACCGGGGCGGGCTGGGGCCAACGTCCTGACTTTC. This rearrangement joins TRBV7-9 to TRBJ2-6; D may be TRBD1 or TRBD2 (5 bases each). The V end was cut by 6 bases, the J end by 2 bases, with 11 bases between. The CDR3 extends over 15 amino acids. Germline CDR1 is SEHNR and CDR2 is FQNEAQ (reference sequence).

This chain uses TRBV24-1 with TRBJ1-1; D not certain. CDR3 length equals 13 residues. V was cut by 7 bases and J by 2 bases, with 10 bases left in between. Germline CDR1 is KGHDR and CDR2 is SFDVKD. CDR3 loop: CATRNGGNTEAFF. CDR3 nucleotide sequence: TGTGCCACCAGGAACGGAGGAAACACTGAAGCTTTCTTT.

The rearrangement joins TRBV11-2 to TRBJ1-2; possibly TRBD1 for D (6 bases). This CDR3 has 14 amino acids. Germline V CDR1 and CDR2: SGHAT, FQNNGV. The V and J ends lost 1 base and 7 bases respectively, with 13 bases between them. CDR3 coding DNA: TGTGCCAGCAGCTTAGGCACAGGGCGGGCTGGCTACACCTTC. This encodes CASSLGTGRAGYTF. The entire variable domain, with the rest obtained from reference TRBV11-2 and TRBJ1-2, is as follows: EAGVAQSPRYKIIEKRQSVAFWCNPISGHATLYWYQQILGQGPKLLIQFQNNGVVDDSQLPKDRFSAERLKGVDSTLKIQPAKLEDSAVYLCASSLGTGRAGYTFGSGTRLTVV.

The table lists this clone with a few counts. The CDR3 bases are TGTGCCAGCAGTGCCCGCTACAGGGACCCTTCTGGGAACGAGCAGTACTTC. This encodes CASSARYRDPSGNEQYF. This chain joins TRBV6-1 and TRBJ2-7, with D possibly matching TRBD1 (6 bases). V lost 4 bases to trimming and J lost 5 bases, with 24 bases between them. CDR1 and CDR2 (germline): MNHNS, SASEGT. This CDR3 region has 17 residues.

This clone came up a few times. The chain employs TRBV19 and TRBJ1-1, with a tentative D call TRBD1 (5 bases). Germline CDR1 LNHDA, CDR2 SQIVND (reference sequence). The CDR3 consists of 14 residues. Trimming pared 4 bases from V and 4 bases from J, leaving 13 bases between. In DNA form, the CDR3 reads TGTGCCAGTAGTACCGGACGGAGGGGCACTGAAGCTTTCTTT. Translating it yields CASSTGRRGTEAFF.

The V and J genes are TRBV11-2 and TRBJ2-3; D uncertain. CDR1 and CDR2 (germline): SGHAT, FQNNGV. V was pared by 0 bases and J by 0 bases, with 7 bases between. The CDR3 has 15 amino acids. The CDR3: CASSLESGSTDTQYF. The CDR3 DNA reads as TGTGCCAGCAGCTTAGAGAGTGGTAGCACAGATACGCAGTATTTT.

This sequence joins TRBV11-3 and TRBJ2-7; 10 bases map to TRBD2. The CDR3 contains 16 residues. Germline V gene lookup returns CDR1 SGHNT and CDR2 YENEEA. With 1 base clipped from V and 5 bases from J, the junction kept 8 bases outside the gene matches. The CDR3 loop is CASSLAPGTSVHEQYF. The CDR3 DNA sequence: TGTGCCAGCAGCTTAGCTCCCGGGACTAGCGTTCACGAGCAGTACTTC.

The chain employs TRBV28 and TRBJ2-5, with D perhaps matching TRBD1 (5 bases). The CDR3 consists of 13 residues. Per the germline V gene, CDR1 is MDHEN and CDR2 is SYDVKM. V shed 2 bases and J shed 5 bases, with 9 bases lying between them. As DNA, the CDR3 is TGTGCCAGCAGTTTAGGCAGGGTTGAGACCCAGTACTTC. Translating it yields CASSLGRVETQYF.

This chain connects TRBV19 to TRBJ1-1; 8 bases match TRBD1. Germline CDR1 is LNHDA and CDR2 is SQIVND (reference sequence). Trimming removed 4 bases from V and 0 bases from J; junction bases left unmatched: 1. The CDR3 is made up of 14 amino acids. CDR3 bases: TGTGCCAGTAGTACGGACAGGGTGAACACTGAAGCTTTCTTT. This sequence encodes CASSTDRVNTEAFF. Looking up the rest from reference TRBV19 and TRBJ1-1 gives the full variable domain: DGGITQSPKYLFRKEGQNVTLSCEQNLNHDAMYWYRQDPGQGLRLIYYSQIVNDFQKGDIAEGYSVSREKKESFPLTVTSAQKNPTAFYLCASSTDRVNTEAFFGQGTRLTVV.

The rearrangement joins TRBV5-6 to TRBJ2-7; D unresolved. This CDR3 is built from 12 residues. Germline values: CDR1 SGHDT, CDR2 YYEEEE. V was shortened by 3 bases and J by 0 bases, with 4 bases between the two germline ends. The CDR3 DNA reads as TGTGCCAGCAGCTCCAGCTCCTACGAGCAGTACTTC. Its protein is CASSSSSYEQYF.

The rearrangement uses TRBV9 and TRBJ2-2; D perhaps matches TRBD2 (5 bases). V gave up 2 bases and J gave up 5 bases, with 10 bases separating them. CDR1 and CDR2 (germline): SGDLS, YYNGEE. The CDR3 consists of 14 residues. This CDR3 reads CASSVPGKTGELFF. CDR3 in DNA: TGTGCCAGCAGCGTCCCCGGGAAGACCGGGGAGCTGTTTTTT.

This rearrangement joins TRBV6-6 to TRBJ1-3; TRBD1 might be the D (5 bases). CDR1 and CDR2 (germline): MNHNY, SVGAGI (reference sequence). The CDR3 covers 16 residues. V lost 10 bases, J lost 1 base, and 20 bases lay in between. CDR3 sequence (DNA): TGTGCCATCCAACGGAATCAGGGCGGTTCTGGAAACACCATATATTTT. Translated, it gives CAIQRNQGGSGNTIYF.

The gene calls are TRBV12-3 or TRBV12-4 and TRBJ1-1; D is unresolved. The ends were cut back, 6 bases at V and 3 bases at J, with 5 bases in the middle. The CDR3 loop spans 11 amino acids. The CDR3 here is CASRLYTEAFF. Here the CDR3 DNA reads TGTGCCAGCAGGCTTTACACTGAAGCTTTCTTT.

V and J are TRBV30 and TRBJ2-7; no definite D call. CDR1 GTSNPN and CDR2 SVGIG come from the germline V gene (reference sequence). The V gene lost 1 base and the J gene lost 0 bases, with 10 bases spanning the gap. This CDR3 comprises 14 residues. CDR3 loop: CAWSGVGGSYEQYF. The CDR3 nucleotides are TGTGCCTGGAGTGGTGTGGGCGGCTCCTACGAGCAGTACTTC.

CDR3 region: CASSPGTLGTDTQYF. The CDR3 nucleotides are TGTGCCAGCAGCCCAGGGACCCTGGGGACAGATACGCAGTATTTT. The chain uses TRBV7-3 and TRBJ2-3, with D perhaps assigned TRBD1 or TRBD2 (5 bases each). V lost 5 bases, J lost 3 bases, and 15 bases lay in between. Per the germline V gene, CDR1 is SGHTA and CDR2 is FQGTGA. The CDR3 is 15 residues long. Drawing the rest from reference TRBV7-3 and TRBJ2-3, the complete variable domain is GAGVSQTPSNKVTEKGKYVELRCDPISGHTALYWYRQSLGQGPEFLIYFQGTGAADDSGLPNDRFFAVRPEGSVSTLKIQRTERGDSAVYLCASSPGTLGTDTQYFGPGTRLTVL.

The CDR3 DNA is TGTGCCAGCAGTACCGACAGTGGGGTCTACGAGCAGTACTTC. Translating it yields CASSTDSGVYEQYF. The chain employs TRBV28 and TRBJ2-7; tentative D call: TRBD1 (5 bases). The CDR3 sequence is 14 residues long. CDR1 is MDHEN, CDR2 SYDVKM, per germline. V lost 5 bases to trimming and J lost 3 bases, with 14 bases between them. Based on the CDR3 plus reference TRBV28 and TRBJ2-7, the full variable domain is DVKVTQSSRYLVKRTGEKVFLECVQDMDHENMFWYRQDPGLGLRLIYFSYDVKMKEKGDIPEGYSVSREKKERFSLILESASTNQTSMYLCASSTDSGVYEQYFGPGTRLTVT.

V usage is TRBV3-1 (or the pseudogene TRBV3-2) and J usage is TRBJ1-6; a weak D match, TRBD1 (5 bases). This CDR3 contains 15 residues. Between the trimmed V and J ends, which lost 4 bases and 5 bases, there was a span of 12 bases. Germline V gene data show CDR1 as LGHDT and CDR2 as YNNKEL (reference sequence). The CDR3 DNA reads as TGTGCCAGCAGCCCCCGCGGGGGAGATAATTCACCCCTCCACTTT. It translates to CASSPRGGDNSPLHF.

The table lists this clone with a count of one. The gene calls are TRBV5-1 and TRBJ2-7; possibly TRBD2 for D (5 bases). Trimming left V 7 bases short and J 4 bases short, with 21 bases between. From germline, CDR1 is SGHRS and CDR2 YFSETQ. The CDR3 runs to 15 residues. The CDR3, as DNA: TGCGCCAGCTCGCAGTCCGGGAACAAACCTTACGAGCAGTACTTC. Encoded protein: CASSQSGNKPYEQYF.

In its sample, this clone was seen once. The chain is built from TRBV7-9 and TRBJ2-5; 9 bases fit TRBD2. CDR3 size: 16 residues. The germline V gene encodes CDR1 SEHNR and CDR2 FQNEAQ (reference sequence). Trimming at V came to 3 bases and at J to 5 bases, leaving 10 bases not matched to a gene. In DNA form, the CDR3 reads TGTGCCAGCAGCTTGGGCGGGAGGGCCGTGGTGGAGACCCAGTACTTC. Protein product: CASSLGGRAVVETQYF. Using reference TRBV7-9 and TRBJ2-5 for the parts outside the CDR3, the full variable domain is DTGVSQNPRHKITKRGQNVTFRCDPISEHNRLYWYRQTLGQGPEFLTYFQNEAQLEKSRLLSDRFSAERPKGSFSTLEIQRTEQGDSAMYLCASSLGGRAVVETQYFGPGTRLLVL.

The chain employs TRBV7-2 and TRBJ2-3; D gene uncertain. V was shortened by 0 bases and J by 5 bases, with 15 bases between the two germline ends. Looked up from germline, CDR1 is SGHTA and CDR2 is FQGNSA. The CDR3 covers 16 residues. For the CDR3, the DNA is TGTGCCAGCAGCTTAGCGTGGAGTAGTCTCGGAGATACGCAGTATTTT. Amino acid sequence: CASSLAWSSLGDTQYF. The full variable domain, with the rest looked up from reference TRBV7-2 and TRBJ2-3, is GAGVSQSPSNKVTEKGKDVELRCDPISGHTALYWYRQSLGQGLEFLIYFQGNSAPDKSGLPSDRFSAERTGGSVSTLTIQRTQQEDSAVYLCASSLAWSSLGDTQYFGPGTRLTVL.

The V gene is TRBV5-1, the J gene TRBJ1-1; possible D gene TRBD1, 5 bases. This CDR3 comprises 15 residues. Trimming removed 3 bases at V and 1 base at J, with 13 bases between. Germline V gene sequence: CDR1 SGHRS, CDR2 YFSETQ. The CDR3 spells CASSSLGGENTEAFF. CDR3 coding DNA: TGCGCCAGCAGCTCCCTGGGGGGGGAGAACACTGAAGCTTTCTTT.

The V gene is TRBV11-3, the J gene TRBJ1-3, with D perhaps TRBD1 (6 bases). Trimming took 2 bases from V and 0 from J, leaving 14 bases between them. Germline V CDR1 and CDR2: SGHNT, YENEEA. This CDR3 is built from 17 residues. This chain's CDR3 is CASSLMTGPLSGNTIYF. DNA of the CDR3: TGTGCCAGCAGCTTAATGACAGGCCCTCTCTCTGGAAACACCATATATTTT.

This clone has a single count. This chain connects TRBV6-2 or TRBV6-3 to TRBJ1-2; possibly TRBD1 for D (5 bases). This CDR3 region has 12 residues. Trimming pared 6 bases from V and 4 bases from J, leaving 9 bases between. Germline V gives CDR1 MNHEY, CDR2 SVGEGT. CDR3 sequence (DNA): TGTGCCAGCAGCGAACAGGCCTATGGCTACACCTTC. Its translation is CASSEQAYGYTF.

A single count supports this clone. The chain combines TRBV5-1 with TRBJ2-3; 12 bases align to TRBD2. The V segment lost 0 bases and the J segment 4 bases; nucleotides outside the gene matches: 9. CDR1 is SGHRS, CDR2 YFSETQ, per germline. There are 18 residues in the CDR3. In DNA, the CDR3 is TGCGCCAGCAGCTTGGGGTCTAGCGGGAGGGCCGTTCCAGATACGCAGTATTTT. Amino acid sequence: CASSLGSSGRAVPDTQYF. Full variable domain (missing parts from reference TRBV5-1 and TRBJ2-3): KAGVTQTPRYLIKTRGQQVTLSCSPISGHRSVSWYQQTPGQGLQFLFEYFSETQRNKGNFPGRFSGRQFSNSRSEMNVSTLELGDSALYLCASSLGSSGRAVPDTQYFGPGTRLTVL.

CDR3 nucleotide sequence: TGCAGCGTTGATTGGGAGCAGGGGAACACCTTC. Translating gives CSVDWEQGNTF. The rearrangement joins TRBV29-1 to TRBJ1-2; possibly TRBD1 for D (6 bases). Germline CDR1 is SQVTM and CDR2 is ANQGSEA. V was pared by 3 bases and J by 12 bases, with 14 bases between. This CDR3 is 11 amino acids long.

This chain links TRBV5-5 with TRBJ1-4, with 7 bases lining up with TRBD1. The CDR3 is 16 residues long. Germline V lookup: CDR1 SGHKS, CDR2 YYEKEE (reference sequence). V shed 1 base, J shed 0 bases, and the junction held 3 bases outside the gene matches. The CDR3, as DNA: TGTGCCAGCAGCTTGAGCGGACAGGCAACTAATGAAAAACTGTTTTTT. Protein sequence: CASSLSGQATNEKLFF.

The J gene is TRBJ2-6, the V gene TRBV18; D remains unclear. The CDR3 consists of 15 residues. V lost 1 base, J lost 0 bases, and 4 bases lay in between. Germline loops: CDR1 KGHSH, CDR2 LQKENI. The CDR3 reads CASSPRPSGANVLTF. The CDR3 nucleotides are TGTGCCAGCTCACCACGACCCTCTGGGGCCAACGTCCTGACTTTC.

The chain uses TRBV4-1 and TRBJ2-5; weak D call: TRBD1 (5 bases). Germline loops: CDR1 MGHRA, CDR2 YSYEKL. V was clipped by 0 bases and J by 4 bases, with 12 bases between them. CDR3 length: 15 amino acids. The CDR3 nucleotides read TGCGCCAGCAGCCAAGAGGACAATCCGCGAGAGACCCAGTACTTC. Protein product: CASSQEDNPRETQYF.